This T cell receptor beta chain stems from a study of metastatic and nonmetastatic thyroid tumors. Study as a whole: Repertoire comparison spanned blood and tumor or nodule tissue of malignant and benign thyroid patients.

Trimming took 2 bases from V and 2 from J, leaving 22 bases between them. The V gene's germline CDR1 is SGDLS and CDR2 YYNGEE. CDR3 length: 19 amino acids. There were no patients who had received any treatment before thyroid surgery. As originally analysed: The distant-metastasis classifier for papillary thyroid cancer was built from CDR3 differences across clinicopathological groups. MiXCR was used by TCRdb to re-call the PCR reads. The V and J calls and clone size are TCRdb's, not the authors'. The table lists about 70,000 clones, more than 15% of them singletons. This clone was picked up many times.

The V and J genes are TRBV9 and TRBJ2-2; perhaps TRBD1 as D (6 bases). The sequence was obtained from a female donor with papillary thyroid cancer or a benign thyroid nodule (not recorded which). Some clones in this sample may be carry-over from other donors' samples. The specimen was blood. The CDR3 reads CASSVSPLAGTQNTGELFF. CDR3 nucleotides: TGTGCCAGCAGCGTCTCCCCTCTCGCCGGGACACAAAACACCGGGGAGCTGTTTTTT.